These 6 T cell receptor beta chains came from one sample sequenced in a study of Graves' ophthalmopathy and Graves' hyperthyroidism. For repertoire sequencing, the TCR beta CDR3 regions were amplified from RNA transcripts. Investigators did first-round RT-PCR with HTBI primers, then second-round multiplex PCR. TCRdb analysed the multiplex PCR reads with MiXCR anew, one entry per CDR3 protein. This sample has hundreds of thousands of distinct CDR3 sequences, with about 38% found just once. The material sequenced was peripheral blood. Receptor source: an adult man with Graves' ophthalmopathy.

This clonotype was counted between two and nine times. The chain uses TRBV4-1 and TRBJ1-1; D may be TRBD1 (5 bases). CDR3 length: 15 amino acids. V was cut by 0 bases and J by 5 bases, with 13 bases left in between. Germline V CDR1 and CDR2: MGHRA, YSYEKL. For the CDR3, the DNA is TGCGCCAGCAGCCAAGATCAGGGATGGGGAACTGAAGCTTTCTTT. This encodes CASSQDQGWGTEAFF.

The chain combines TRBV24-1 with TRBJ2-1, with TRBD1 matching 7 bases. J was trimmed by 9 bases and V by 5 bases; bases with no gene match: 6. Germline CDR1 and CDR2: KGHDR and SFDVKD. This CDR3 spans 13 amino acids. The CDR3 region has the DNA TGTGCCACCAGTGGACGTACAGGGGTTGAGCAGTTCTTC. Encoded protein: CATSGRTGVEQFF.

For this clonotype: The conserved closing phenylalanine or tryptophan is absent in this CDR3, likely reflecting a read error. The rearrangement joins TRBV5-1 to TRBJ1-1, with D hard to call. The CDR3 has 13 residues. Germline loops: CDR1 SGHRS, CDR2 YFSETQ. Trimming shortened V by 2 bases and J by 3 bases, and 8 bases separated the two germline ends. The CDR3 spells CASSLVPDTEAFS. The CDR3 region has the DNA TGCGCCAGCAGCTTAGTACCAGACACTGAAGCTTTCTCT.

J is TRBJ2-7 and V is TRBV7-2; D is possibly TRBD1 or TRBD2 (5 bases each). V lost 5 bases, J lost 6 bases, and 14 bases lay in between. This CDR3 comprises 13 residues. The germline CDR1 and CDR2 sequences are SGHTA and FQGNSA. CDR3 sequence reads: CASSGGFDGEQYF. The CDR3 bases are TGTGCCAGCAGCGGGGGTTTTGATGGCGAGCAGTACTTC.

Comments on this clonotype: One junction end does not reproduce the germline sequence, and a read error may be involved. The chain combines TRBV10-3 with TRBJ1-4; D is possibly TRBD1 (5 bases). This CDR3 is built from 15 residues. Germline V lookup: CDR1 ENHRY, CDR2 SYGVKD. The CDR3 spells CAISGEGTENEKPFF. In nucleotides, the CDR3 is TGTGCCATCAGCGGAGAAGGGACGGAAAATGAAAAACCGTTTTTT.

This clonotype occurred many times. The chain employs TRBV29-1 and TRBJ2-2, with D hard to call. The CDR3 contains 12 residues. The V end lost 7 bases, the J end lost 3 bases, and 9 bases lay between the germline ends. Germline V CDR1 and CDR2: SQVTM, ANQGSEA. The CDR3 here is CSARRYTGELFF. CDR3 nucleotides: TGCAGCGCTCGGCGCTACACCGGGGAGCTGTTTTTT.